These T cell receptor beta chains were read from a single sample in a study of T cell changes during pregnancy in multiple sclerosis. The protocol was immunoSEQ multiplex PCR, while the TCRdb copy is restricted to in-frame clones and leaves out a portion. Of roughly 69,000 clones detected, approximately 91% appear once; the ten largest clones hold 1.4%. This material consisted of peripheral blood, taken in the third trimester of pregnancy. These receptors all stem from a female donor with multiple sclerosis, enrolled in a pregnancy study. Both conserved end residues are part of each CDR3. The D gene is left open where the match is weak. Part of the rows lack a size; the others show once, few, many or a class for expanded clones.

v_call,cdr3_length,clone_size,d_call,j_call,cdr3_aa,cdr3_nt
TRBV11-2,16,.,.,TRBJ2-6,CASSPYTGSGANVLTF,TGTGCCAGCAGCCCCTATACAGGATCTGGGGCCAACGTCCTGACTTTC
TRBV15,17,.,.,TRBJ2-7,CATSRDRGGGARYEQYF,TGTGCCACCAGCAGAGACCGGGGAGGGGGGGCGAGGTACGAGCAGTACTTC
TRBV7-9,16,.,TRBD1,TRBJ1-5,CASSSLIQGLDGPQHF,TGTGCCAGCAGCTCGTTAATACAGGGGTTGGATGGGCCCCAGCATTTT
TRBV7-3,16,.,.,TRBJ2-3,CASSLTYQGSTDTQYF,TGTGCCAGCAGCTTAACTTATCAGGGTAGCACAGATACGCAGTATTTT
TRBV19,14,.,.,TRBJ1-1,CASSIDGLDTEAFF,TGTGCCAGTAGTATAGACGGACTCGACACTGAAGCTTTCTTT
TRBV6-6,13,.,.,TRBJ2-2,CASRDSNTGELFF,TGTGCCAGCCGGGACTCAAACACCGGGGAGCTGTTTTTT
TRBV30,13,.,TRBD1,TRBJ1-5,CAWGTGGDQPQHF,TGTGCCTGGGGGACAGGGGGGGATCAGCCCCAGCATTTT
TRBV5-1,14,.,TRBD1,TRBJ2-7,CASSPGQEDYEQYF,TGCGCCAGCAGCCCGGGACAGGAGGACTACGAGCAGTACTTC
TRBV29-1,14,.,TRBD1,TRBJ1-2,CSVEDLWDRNGYTF,TGCAGCGTTGAAGATCTGTGGGACAGGAACGGCTACACCTTC
TRBV6-7,14,.,.,TRBJ1-2,CASARGGADYGYTF,TGTGCCAGCGCCCGGGGGGGGGCGGACTATGGCTACACCTTC
TRBV6-5,15,.,.,TRBJ1-4,CASSLRQVSNEKLFF,TGTGCCAGCAGTTTACGACAGGTCAGCAATGAAAAACTGTTTTTT
TRBV4-3,15,few,.,TRBJ1-2,CASSQDRGWVWGYTF,TGCGCCAGCAGCCAAGATCGGGGGTGGGTATGGGGCTACACCTTC
TRBV29-1,13,.,.,TRBJ2-5,CSVEGGPGETQYF,TGCAGCGTTGAAGGAGGGCCCGGGGAGACCCAGTACTTC